This T cell receptor beta chain appears in the sequencing data of a study of T cells in tuberculosis. Study-level findings and limits: The TCR-beta difference was not significant; alpha differences partly reflected length. GEM motif frequencies gave around 67% accuracy; the GMM repertoire gave almost 90%.

Each clinical donor contributed on average about 96,000 T cells from unsorted cryopreserved PBMC. Comment on this clone: Its specificity is not known.

The table came from immunoSEQ multiplex PCR; TCRdb's copy has only in-frame clones and leaves some out. The data hold tens of thousands of clones, with 95% to 98% observed a single time. Germline assignment: CDR1 KGHSH and CDR2 LQKENI. The V segment lost 3 bases and the J segment 10 bases; nucleotides outside the gene matches: 5. There are 14 residues in the CDR3. The V gene is TRBV18, the J gene TRBJ1-6, with TRBD1 identical over 8 bases. This sequence was found in a donor aged 10 to 29 with latent tuberculosis or without tuberculosis infection. Sequencing was performed on PBMCs. The CDR3 bases are TGTGCCAGCTCACCCAGGGGGCGGGAATCACCCCTCCACTTT. It is translated as CASSPRGRESPLHF.